This T cell receptor beta chain came from a study of T cell repertoires in cytomegalovirus infection. The V gene's germline CDR1 is PRHDT and CDR2 FYEKMQ (reference sequence). With 0 bases removed from V and 0 bases from J, the gap between germline ends came to 7 bases. The CDR3 length is 15 residues. This clonotype was seen a few times. Its antigen remains unidentified. MiXCR was run by TCRdb on the reads, yielding one entry per CDR3 protein. Of some 940,000 distinct CDR3 sequences in the sample, roughly 30% were seen once. This chain links TRBV13 with TRBJ2-3; D is ambiguous. Source: cultured CD8+ T cells from PBMCs, taken from culture after CMV antigen stimulation. This TCR came from a human donor in good health (CMV status not recorded). Some clones in this sample may be carry-over from other donors' samples. CDR3 coding DNA: TGTGCCAGCAGCTTAGGTCCACGTAGCACAGATACGCAGTATTTT. This translates into CASSLGPRSTDTQYF. Drawing the rest from reference TRBV13 and TRBJ2-3, the complete variable domain is AAGVIQSPRHLIKEKRETATLKCYPIPRHDTVYWYQQGPGQDPQFLISFYEKMQSDKGSIPDRFSAQQFSDYHSELNMSSLELGDSALYFCASSLGPRSTDTQYFGPGTRLTVL.